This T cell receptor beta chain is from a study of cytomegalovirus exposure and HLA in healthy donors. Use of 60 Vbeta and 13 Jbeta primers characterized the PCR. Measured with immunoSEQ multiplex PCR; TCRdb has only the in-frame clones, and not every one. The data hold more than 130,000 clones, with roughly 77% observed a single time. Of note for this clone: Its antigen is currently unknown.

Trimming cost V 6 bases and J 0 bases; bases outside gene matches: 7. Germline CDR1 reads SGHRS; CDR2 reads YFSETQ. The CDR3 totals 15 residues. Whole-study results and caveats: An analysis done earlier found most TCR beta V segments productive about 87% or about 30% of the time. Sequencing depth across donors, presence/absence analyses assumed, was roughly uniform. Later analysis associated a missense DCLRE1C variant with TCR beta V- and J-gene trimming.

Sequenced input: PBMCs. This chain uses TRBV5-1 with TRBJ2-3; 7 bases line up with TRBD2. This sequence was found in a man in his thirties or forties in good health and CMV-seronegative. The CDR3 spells CASKLSGESTDTQYF. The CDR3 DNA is TGCGCCAGCAAGCTAAGCGGGGAGAGCACAGATACGCAGTATTTT.